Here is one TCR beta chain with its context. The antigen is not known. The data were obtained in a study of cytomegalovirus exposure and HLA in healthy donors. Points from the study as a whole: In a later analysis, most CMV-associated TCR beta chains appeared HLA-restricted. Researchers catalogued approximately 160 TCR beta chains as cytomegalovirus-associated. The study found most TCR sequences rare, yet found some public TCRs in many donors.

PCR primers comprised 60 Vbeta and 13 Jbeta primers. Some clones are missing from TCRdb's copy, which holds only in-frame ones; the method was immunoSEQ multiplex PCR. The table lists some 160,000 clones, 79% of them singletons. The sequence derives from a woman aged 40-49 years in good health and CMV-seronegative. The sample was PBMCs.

CDR3 loop: CASRGHGTGELFF. The CDR3 DNA reads as TGTGCCAGCAGGGGGCACGGCACCGGGGAGCTGTTTTTT. The gene calls are TRBV25-1 and TRBJ2-2, with a weak D call TRBD1 (5 bases). The CDR3 length is 13 residues. The V end was cut by 6 bases, the J end by 4 bases, with 9 bases between. Germline CDR1 and CDR2: MGHDK and SYGVNS.